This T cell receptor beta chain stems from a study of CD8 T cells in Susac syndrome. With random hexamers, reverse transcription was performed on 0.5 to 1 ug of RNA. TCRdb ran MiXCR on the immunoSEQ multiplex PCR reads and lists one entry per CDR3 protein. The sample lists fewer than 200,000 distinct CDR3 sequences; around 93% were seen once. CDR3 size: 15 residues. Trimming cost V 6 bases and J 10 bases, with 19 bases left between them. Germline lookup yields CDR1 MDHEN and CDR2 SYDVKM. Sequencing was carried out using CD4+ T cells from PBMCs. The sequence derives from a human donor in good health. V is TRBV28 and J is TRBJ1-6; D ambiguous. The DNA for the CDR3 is TGTGCCAGCAGCCCCTTAGGAACCTGGAGATCACCCCTCCACTTT. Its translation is CASSPLGTWRSPLHF.